This T cell receptor (beta chain) was obtained from a study of CD8 T cells in ankylosing spondylitis. Germline V gives CDR1 SQVTM, CDR2 ANQGSEA. V lost 4 bases and J lost 9; bases outside the gene matches: 9. The CDR3 sequence is 13 residues long. Study results and caveats: Within peripheral blood, clones linked to disease were CD8+ and relatively rare. The study identified a TCR beta motif of 7 or 8 highly homologous variants that appeared characteristic of ankylosing spondylitis blood. Reportedly, disease-linked clones are significantly enriched in ankylosing spondylitis patients' matched synovial fluid. Existing reports had already noted some motif variants in reactive arthritis synovial fluid and blood.

This clonotype came up many times. Its antigen is unknown. MiXCR, run by TCRdb on the 5' RACE reads, gives a single entry per CDR3 protein. The sample comprises fewer than 250,000 distinct CDR3 sequences, around 25% of which are singletons, and around 6.3% rests with the top ten. The origin of this receptor is a male donor with ankylosing spondylitis or in good health (not recorded which). The V and J genes are TRBV29-1 and TRBJ2-1; 7 nucleotides align to TRBD2. The specimen was blood, either unsorted or a sorted T cell fraction (not recorded which). CDR3 in amino acids: CSVAGLGGPEQFF. CDR3 coding DNA: TGCAGCGTTGCTGGACTAGGAGGGCCTGAGCAGTTCTTC.